This T cell receptor (beta chain) was captured in a study of CD8 T cells in ankylosing spondylitis (dated by TCRdb to about 2017). Looking at the study overall: To find TCR variants linked to disease, the study profiled T cell receptor beta repertoires in ankylosing spondylitis patients and healthy donors. Peripheral blood was sampled, and synovial fluid was additionally collected from ankylosing spondylitis patients. The full study cohort was made up of approximately 24 ankylosing spondylitis patients and 108 healthy donors.

Sequencing was carried out with an Illumina HiSeq 2500. Quantitative 5'-RACE with molecular barcodes was the method used to prepare the TCR beta libraries. Per the original workflow: Disease-linked TCR variants were identified with a new computational method built on a probabilistic model of VDJ rearrangement. The public sequencing data were trimmed at Q25 with fastp and processed into clonotypes with MiXCR by TCRdb, which kept only in-frame beta chains. Each CDR3 protein appears once, grouped with its most common genes and DNA. The V and J calls and clone size come from TCRdb's table, not from the authors' own analysis. The sample data list about 69,000 distinct CDR3 sequences, and roughly 5.3% of these were observed just once. The ten largest make up approximately 2.1% of the sample. Overall results and qualifications from the work: A TCR beta motif made up of several highly homologous amino acid variants appeared to be characteristic of blood from ankylosing spondylitis patients. A CD8+ phenotype was shown by the disease-linked clones, which were found at relatively low frequencies in peripheral blood. Some TCR beta motif variants had previously been reported in synovial fluid and blood of reactive arthritis patients, which suggested common disease-initiation mechanisms. Significant enrichment of the disease-linked clones was reported in matched synovial fluid samples from ankylosing spondylitis patients.

This clonotype came up many times. What antigen it recognizes has not been identified. The record has no base qualities; no much larger clone is one base away. Including cysteine and phenylalanine, the CDR3 has 15 amino acids. The only DNA kept is the CDR3, 45 bases in frame from the first base. Per the germline V gene, MDHEN is the CDR1 and SYDVKM is the CDR2. For this chain, trimming is 6 bases at the V end and 3 bases at the J end, and the number of junction bases without a gene match is 7. This chain joins TRBV28 to TRBJ2-7; 11 central bases correspond to TRBD2. This receptor was obtained from a male donor with ankylosing spondylitis or in good health (not recorded which). Sequencing input: blood, either unsorted or a sorted T cell fraction (not recorded which). The nucleotide sequence reads TGTGCCAGCAGCCAACTAGCGGGGGCTCTCTACGAGCAGTACTTC. Its coded protein is CASSQLAGALYEQYF.